Below, 17 T cell receptor beta chains from the same sample are listed, as sequenced in a study of cytomegalovirus exposure and HLA in healthy donors. Produced via immunoSEQ multiplex PCR; TCRdb's table is partial and in-frame only. The table shows under 300,000 clones, with 85% to 90% occurring only once. The specimen was PBMCs. These receptors were collected from a woman aged 18-29 years in good health and CMV-seronegative.

The chain has TRBV28 and TRBJ1-5, with 11 bases aligning to TRBD1. Germline lookup yields CDR1 MDHEN and CDR2 SYDVKM. The CDR3 sequence is 14 residues long. The junction had 4 bases not matched to a gene; V was cut back by 5 bases and J by 7 bases. The CDR3 region has the DNA TGTGCCAGCAGTAGGGGACAGGGGGAACAGCCCCAGCATTTT. Amino acid sequence: CASSRGQGEQPQHF. The full variable domain, completed using reference TRBV28 and TRBJ1-5, is DVKVTQSSRYLVKRTGEKVFLECVQDMDHENMFWYRQDPGLGLRLIYFSYDVKMKEKGDIPEGYSVSREKKERFSLILESASTNQTSMYLCASSRGQGEQPQHFGDGTRLSIL.

This chain uses TRBV5-4 with TRBJ2-5, with D possibly TRBD1 on 6 matching bases. The germline gives CDR1 SGHNT, CDR2 YYREEE (reference sequence). Trimming took off 1 base at V and 2 bases at J, with 9 bases between the two ends. This CDR3 comprises 14 residues. The CDR3 coding sequence is TGTGCCAGCAGCTTGACTCAGGGGCAAGAGACCCAGTACTTC. It is translated as CASSLTQGQETQYF.

The chain recombines TRBV14 with TRBJ1-2, with 7 bases matching TRBD1. CDR3 size: 13 residues. CDR1 SGHDN and CDR2 FVKESK come from the germline V gene. The V gene end was trimmed by 3 bases and the J gene end by 2 bases; junction bases not matched to a gene: 0. For the CDR3, the DNA is TGTGCCAGCAGCCAGGGACAGAACTATGGCTACACCTTC. This codes for CASSQGQNYGYTF.

The table lists this clone with a count of one. This chain uses TRBV5-6 with TRBJ1-1, with 9 bases matching TRBD1. The CDR3 is 16 amino acids. Trimming cost V 4 bases and J 3 bases; bases outside gene matches: 10. Germline V gives CDR1 SGHDT, CDR2 YYEEEE. CDR3: CASSLVVGTGHTEAFF. CDR3 DNA sequence: TGTGCCAGCAGCCTAGTGGTAGGGACAGGGCACACTGAAGCTTTCTTT.

J is TRBJ1-1 and V is TRBV10-3, with unresolved D. This CDR3 contains 12 residues. CDR1 and CDR2 from the germline V gene are ENHRY and SYGVKD. V dropped 0 bases and J dropped 7 bases, with 6 bases sitting between them. CDR3 in amino acids: CAISESRDEAFF. The CDR3 DNA reads TGTGCCATCAGTGAGTCTAGAGATGAAGCTTTCTTT.

This clone was counted once. The chain employs TRBV4-1 and TRBJ2-1; 8 bases are a match to TRBD2. The germline CDR1 and CDR2 sequences are MGHRA and YSYEKL. The CDR3 has 14 residues. The V and J ends lost 1 base and 6 bases, in that order; junction bases with no gene match: 2. CDR3 nucleotides: TGCGCCAGCAGCCAAGCTGGGACTAGCAATGAGCAGTTCTTC. Encoded protein: CASSQAGTSNEQFF.

This chain uses TRBV29-1 with TRBJ2-7; D might be TRBD2 (5 bases). Trimming stripped 2 bases from V and 6 bases from J, with 11 bases between. The CDR3 is 12 amino acids. Germline CDR1 is SQVTM and CDR2 is ANQGSEA. The CDR3 loop is CSVEIGLAEQYF. Here the CDR3 DNA reads TGCAGCGTTGAAATAGGGCTAGCCGAGCAGTACTTC.

This chain uses TRBV6-1 with TRBJ2-7; 11 bases are a match to TRBD2. Germline V gene data show CDR1 as MNHNS and CDR2 as SASEGT. The CDR3 length is 15 residues. The V gene end was trimmed by 2 bases and the J gene end by 5 bases; junction bases not matched to a gene: 5. The CDR3 reads CASSEQDSGGDEQYV. The CDR3 DNA reads TGTGCCAGCAGTGAACAGGATAGCGGGGGGGACGAGCAGTACGTC.

The chain links TRBV9 to TRBJ1-2; TRBD1 aligns across 10 bases. Per the germline V gene, CDR1 is SGDLS and CDR2 is YYNGEE. This CDR3 has 16 residues. V was clipped by 3 bases and J by 0 bases; unmatched bases: 5. The CDR3 bases are TGTGCCAGCAGCGCGACAGGGGGCGCGGCTAACTATGGCTACACCTTC. Protein product: CASSATGGAANYGYTF.

This chain links TRBV10-3 with TRBJ1-5, with 8 nucleotides matching TRBD1. The V and J ends lost 10 bases and 9 bases, in that order; junction bases with no gene match: 14. Germline loops: CDR1 ENHRY, CDR2 SYGVKD. The CDR3 is made up of 14 amino acids. CDR3 sequence (DNA): TGTGCCACCGCGACAGGGGTGGTTGATTCGCCCCAGCATTTT. Its protein is CATATGVVDSPQHF.

The CDR3 reads CASSPLSNSPLHF. CDR3 sequence (DNA): TGTGCCAGCAGCCCGTTGAGCAATTCACCCCTCCACTTT. The rearrangement uses TRBV5-6 and TRBJ1-6; D is uncertain. This CDR3 is 13 amino acids long. Trimming removed 4 bases at V and 7 bases at J, with 9 bases between. The germline gives CDR1 SGHDT, CDR2 YYEEEE.

V gene TRBV2 combines with J gene TRBJ2-3; 7 positions agree with TRBD1. Trimming took 4 bases from V and 1 from J; bases not matched to a gene: 5. The CDR3 spans 15 residues. Germline CDR1 SNHLY, CDR2 FYNNEI. The CDR3 is CASSVRDSRTDTQYF. In DNA form, the CDR3 reads TGTGCCAGCAGTGTTCGGGACAGTCGCACAGATACGCAGTATTTT.

Here the CDR3 reads CASSLVQGFGYTF. DNA of the CDR3: TGTGCCAGCAGCTTAGTACAGGGGTTTGGCTACACCTTC. The chain couples TRBV7-9 to TRBJ1-2, with 7 nucleotides matching TRBD1. Germline values: CDR1 SEHNR, CDR2 FQNEAQ (reference sequence). J lost 7 bases, V lost 1 base, and 3 bases had no gene match. CDR3 length equals 13 residues. Drawing the rest from reference TRBV7-9 and TRBJ1-2, the complete variable domain is DTGVSQNPRHKITKRGQNVTFRCDPISEHNRLYWYRQTLGQGPEFLTYFQNEAQLEKSRLLSDRFSAERPKGSFSTLEIQRTEQGDSAMYLCASSLVQGFGYTFGSGTRLTVV.

The chain carries TRBV6-4 and TRBJ1-2; D is uncertain. Trimming shortened V by 5 bases and J by 4 bases, and 17 bases separated the two germline ends. The germline V gene encodes CDR1 MRHNA and CDR2 SNTAGT. The CDR3 is 15 amino acids. The CDR3 is CASSHEGTDPYGYTF. DNA for the CDR3: TGTGCCAGCAGTCATGAGGGAACAGATCCCTATGGCTACACCTTC.

In its sample, this clone was seen a few times. This chain uses TRBV18 with TRBJ1-6, with 7 bases aligning to TRBD1. Germline V gene sequence: CDR1 KGHSH, CDR2 LQKENI. The V segment lost 2 bases and the J segment 6 bases; nucleotides outside the gene matches: 1. There are 14 residues in the CDR3. CDR3 loop: CASSPGTVNSPLHF. The CDR3 DNA sequence: TGTGCCAGCTCACCAGGGACAGTTAATTCACCCCTCCACTTT.

J is TRBJ2-4 and V is TRBV6-5; 10 bases fit TRBD2. This CDR3 spans 14 amino acids. CDR1 and CDR2 from the germline V gene are MNHEY and SVGAGI. J lost 7 bases, V lost 7 bases, and 7 bases had no gene match. For the CDR3, the DNA is TGTGCCAGCAACCCGAGCGGGGGGGCGAACATTCAGTACTTC. It is translated as CASNPSGGANIQYF.

The J gene is TRBJ1-5, the V gene TRBV4-1, with D perhaps matching TRBD1 (5 bases). Trimming removed 1 base from V and 7 bases from J, with 14 bases in between. The germline V gene has CDR1 MGHRA and CDR2 YSYEKL. The CDR3 contains 15 residues. The chain's CDR3 is CASSQGVGGYQPQHF. The CDR3 DNA sequence: TGCGCCAGCAGCCAAGGAGTCGGGGGATACCAGCCCCAGCATTTT.